The 9 T cell receptor beta chains below come from one sample, sequenced in a study of blood T cell repertoires in COVID-19. Sequencing used immunoSEQ multiplex PCR; TCRdb keeps in-frame clones, though not all of them. The sample consists of 110,000 to 150,000 clones, 70% to 90% of them appearing once. Sequenced material: PBMCs or T cells enriched from blood (not recorded which). All receptors derive from a man between 45 and 60 years old who had recovered from COVID-19.

J is TRBJ1-1 and V is TRBV28; no definite D call. This CDR3 comprises 13 residues. V shed 4 bases and J shed 0 bases, with 6 bases lying between them. Germline V gene sequence: CDR1 MDHEN, CDR2 SYDVKM. The CDR3 sequence: CASSWHMNTEAFF. The CDR3 nucleotides are TGTGCCAGCAGTTGGCACATGAACACTGAAGCTTTCTTT.

The V gene is TRBV2, the J gene TRBJ1-5, with 11 bases lining up with TRBD1. With 8 bases clipped from V and 4 bases from J, the junction kept 10 bases outside the gene matches. Germline V CDR1 and CDR2: SNHLY, FYNNEI. The CDR3 consists of 16 residues. The chain's CDR3 is CASSGTGGLGNQPQHF. CDR3 sequence (DNA): TGTGCCAGCTCCGGGACAGGGGGACTAGGGAATCAGCCCCAGCATTTT. The entire variable domain, with the rest obtained from reference TRBV2 and TRBJ1-5, is as follows: EPEVTQTPSHQVTQMGQEVILRCVPISNHLYFYWYRQILGQKVEFLVSFYNNEISEKSEIFDDQFSVERPDGSNFTLKIRSTKLEDSAMYFCASSGTGGLGNQPQHFGDGTRLSIL.

The chain uses TRBV4-3 and TRBJ2-7; D unresolved. The CDR3 has 14 amino acids. Trimming pared 1 base from V and 2 bases from J, leaving 9 bases between. From germline, CDR1 is LGHNA and CDR2 YSLEER. The CDR3 DNA sequence: TGCGCCAGCAGCCAAGTACCTAGTCCCTACGAGCAGTACTTC. The encoded protein is CASSQVPSPYEQYF.

This clone was counted between two and nine times. This chain connects TRBV4-1 to TRBJ2-2; 7 bases fit TRBD2. J was trimmed by 5 bases and V by 3 bases; bases with no gene match: 9. CDR3 length: 16 residues. Germline CDR1 MGHRA, CDR2 YSYEKL. The CDR3 reads CASSQERGIMTGELFF. For the CDR3, the DNA is TGCGCCAGCAGCCAGGAGCGGGGCATAATGACCGGGGAGCTGTTTTTT.

This clone was found a few times. The J gene is TRBJ2-5, the V gene TRBV7-6; perhaps TRBD1 as D (6 bases). Germline V gene data show CDR1 as SGHVS and CDR2 as FNYEAQ. The CDR3 contains 15 residues. Trimming removed 7 bases at V and 3 bases at J, with 18 bases between. DNA of the CDR3: TGTGCCAGCACCCAAGGGGGAACGTCGGAAGAGACCCAGTACTTC. This sequence encodes CASTQGGTSEETQYF.

This CDR3 reads CASSLGQDQETQYF. The CDR3 bases are TGTGCCAGCAGCCTTGGACAGGACCAAGAGACCCAGTACTTC. This sequence joins TRBV11-3 and TRBJ2-5; TRBD1 matches 7 bases. This CDR3 spans 14 amino acids. The germline V gene has CDR1 SGHNT and CDR2 YENEEA. The V and J ends lost 5 bases and 0 bases, in that order; junction bases with no gene match: 3.

The sample holds one count of this clone. V gene TRBV19 combines with J gene TRBJ2-3; 10 nucleotides line up with TRBD1. V shed 6 bases, J shed 0 bases, and the junction held 9 bases outside the gene matches. Germline V gene data show CDR1 as LNHDA and CDR2 as SQIVND (reference sequence). This CDR3 region has 17 residues. The CDR3 spells CASRTTRQGASTDTQYF. The CDR3 nucleotides are TGTGCCAGTAGGACCACCCGACAGGGGGCGAGCACAGATACGCAGTATTTT.

J is TRBJ1-1 and V is TRBV7-3; D gene uncertain. Germline CDR1 is SGHTA and CDR2 is FQGTGA. CDR3 length: 13 amino acids. V shed 6 bases and J shed 0 bases, with 8 bases lying between them. CDR3 amino acids: CASSDRVNTEAFF. The CDR3, as DNA: TGTGCCAGCAGTGACCGGGTGAACACTGAAGCTTTCTTT.

This clone was seen only a few times. The chain joins TRBV21-1 to TRBJ2-7; the table assigns TRBD1, which was not confirmed against the DNA. TRBV21-1 is labeled a pseudogene. The CDR3 runs to 13 residues. CDR3 DNA sequence: TGTGCCAGCAGCAAAAAGGGGGTATACGAGCAGTACGTC. Translating it yields CASSKKGVYEQYV.